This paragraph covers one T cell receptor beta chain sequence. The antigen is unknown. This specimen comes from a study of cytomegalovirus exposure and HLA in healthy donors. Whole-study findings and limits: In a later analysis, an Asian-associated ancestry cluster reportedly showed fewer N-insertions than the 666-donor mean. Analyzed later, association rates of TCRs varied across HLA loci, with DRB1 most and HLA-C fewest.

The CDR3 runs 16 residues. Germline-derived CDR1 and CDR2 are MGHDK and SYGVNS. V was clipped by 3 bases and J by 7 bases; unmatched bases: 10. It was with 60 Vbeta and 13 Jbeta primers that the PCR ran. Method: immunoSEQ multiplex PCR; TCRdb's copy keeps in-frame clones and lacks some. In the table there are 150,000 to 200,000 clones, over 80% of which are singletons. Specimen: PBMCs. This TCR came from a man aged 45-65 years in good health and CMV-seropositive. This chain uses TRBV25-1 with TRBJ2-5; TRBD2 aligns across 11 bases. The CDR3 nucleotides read TGTGCCAGCAGTGATTTGTTAGCGGGAGGGGAGGGGACCCAGTACTTC. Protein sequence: CASSDLLAGGEGTQYF. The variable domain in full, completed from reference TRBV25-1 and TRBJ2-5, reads EADIYQTPRYLVIGTGKKITLECSQTMGHDKMYWYQQDPGMELHLIHYSYGVNSTEKGDLSSESTVSRIRTEHFPLTLESARPSHTSQYLCASSDLLAGGEGTQYFGPGTRLLVL.